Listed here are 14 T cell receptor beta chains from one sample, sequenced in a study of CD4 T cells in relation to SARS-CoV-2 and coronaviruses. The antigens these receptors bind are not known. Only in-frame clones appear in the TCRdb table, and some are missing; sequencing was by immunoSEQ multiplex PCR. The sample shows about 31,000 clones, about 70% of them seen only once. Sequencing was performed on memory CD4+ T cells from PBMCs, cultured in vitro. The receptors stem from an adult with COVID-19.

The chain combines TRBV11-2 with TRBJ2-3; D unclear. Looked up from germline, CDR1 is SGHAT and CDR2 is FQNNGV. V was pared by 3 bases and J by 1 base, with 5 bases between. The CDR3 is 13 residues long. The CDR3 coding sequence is TGTGCCAGCAGCTTCCTCGGCACAGATACGCAGTATTTT. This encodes CASSFLGTDTQYF.

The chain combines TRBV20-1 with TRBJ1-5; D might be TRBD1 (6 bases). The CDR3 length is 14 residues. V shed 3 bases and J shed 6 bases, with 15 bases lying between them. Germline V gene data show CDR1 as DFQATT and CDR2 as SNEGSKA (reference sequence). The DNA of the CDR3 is TGCAGTGCTAGTGAGGGGGGACGGGGTCAGCCCCAGCATTTT. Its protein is CSASEGGRGQPQHF.

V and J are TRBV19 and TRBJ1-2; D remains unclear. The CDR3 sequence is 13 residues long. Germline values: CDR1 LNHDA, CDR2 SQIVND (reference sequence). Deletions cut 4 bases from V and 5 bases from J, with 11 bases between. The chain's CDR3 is CASSTARRYGYTF. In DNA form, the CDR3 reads TGTGCCAGTAGTACCGCCCGAAGATATGGCTACACCTTC.

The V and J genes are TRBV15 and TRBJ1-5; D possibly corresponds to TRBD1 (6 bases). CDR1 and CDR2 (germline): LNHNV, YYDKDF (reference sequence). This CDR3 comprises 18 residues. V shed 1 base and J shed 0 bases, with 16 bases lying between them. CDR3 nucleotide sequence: TGTGCCACCAGCAGAGGTTGGGGGGACACCGATAGCAATCAGCCCCAGCATTTT. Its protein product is CATSRGWGDTDSNQPQHF.

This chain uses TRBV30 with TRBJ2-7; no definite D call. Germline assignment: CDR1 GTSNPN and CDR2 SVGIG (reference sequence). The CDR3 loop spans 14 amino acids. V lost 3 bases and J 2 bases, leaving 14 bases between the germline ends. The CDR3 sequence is CAWRPKDSPYEQYF. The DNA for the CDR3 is TGTGCCTGGAGACCCAAGGATAGCCCCTACGAGCAGTACTTC.

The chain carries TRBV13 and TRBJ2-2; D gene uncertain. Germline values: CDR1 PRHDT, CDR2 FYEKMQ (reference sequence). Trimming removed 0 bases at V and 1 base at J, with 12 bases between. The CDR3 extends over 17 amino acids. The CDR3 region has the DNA TGTGCCAGCAGCTTAGGGGTACTCTCGGGGAACACCGGGGAGCTGTTTTTT. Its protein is CASSLGVLSGNTGELFF.

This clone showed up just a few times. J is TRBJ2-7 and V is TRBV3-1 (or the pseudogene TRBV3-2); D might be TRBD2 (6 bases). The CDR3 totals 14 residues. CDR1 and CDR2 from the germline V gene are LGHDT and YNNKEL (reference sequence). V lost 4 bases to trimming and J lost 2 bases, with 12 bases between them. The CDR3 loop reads CASSPRRGPYEQYF. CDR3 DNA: TGTGCCAGCAGCCCCCGGCGGGGCCCCTACGAGCAGTACTTC.

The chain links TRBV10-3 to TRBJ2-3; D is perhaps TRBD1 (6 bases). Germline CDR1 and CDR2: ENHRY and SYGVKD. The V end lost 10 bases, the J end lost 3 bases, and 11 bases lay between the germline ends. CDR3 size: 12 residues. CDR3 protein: CATEDSTDTQYF. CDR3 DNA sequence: TGTGCCACCGAGGACAGTACAGATACGCAGTATTTT.

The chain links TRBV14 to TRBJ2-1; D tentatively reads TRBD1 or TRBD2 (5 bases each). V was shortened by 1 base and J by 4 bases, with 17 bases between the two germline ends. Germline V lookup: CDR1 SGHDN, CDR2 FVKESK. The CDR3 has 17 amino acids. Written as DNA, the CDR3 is TGTGCCAGCAGCCAAGCCCTGGCAGGGAGAAGTTACAATGAGCAGTTCTTC. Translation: CASSQALAGRSYNEQFF.

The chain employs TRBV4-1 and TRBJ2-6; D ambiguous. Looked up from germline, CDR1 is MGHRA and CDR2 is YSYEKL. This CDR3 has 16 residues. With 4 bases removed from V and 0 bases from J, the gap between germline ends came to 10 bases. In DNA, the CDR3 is TGCGCCAGCAGCCCTACCGAGAGCTCTGGGGCCAACGTCCTGACTTTC. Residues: CASSPTESSGANVLTF.

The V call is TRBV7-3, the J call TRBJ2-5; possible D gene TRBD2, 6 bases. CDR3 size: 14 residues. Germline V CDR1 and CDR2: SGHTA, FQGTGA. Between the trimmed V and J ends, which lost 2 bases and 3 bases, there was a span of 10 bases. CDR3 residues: CASSLWGEEETQYF. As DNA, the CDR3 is TGTGCCAGCAGCTTATGGGGGGAGGAAGAGACCCAGTACTTC.

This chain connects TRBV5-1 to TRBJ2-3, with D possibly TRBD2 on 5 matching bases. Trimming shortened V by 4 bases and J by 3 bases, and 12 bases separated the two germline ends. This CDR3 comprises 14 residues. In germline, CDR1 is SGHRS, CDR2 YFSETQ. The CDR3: CASSKDSGTDTQYF. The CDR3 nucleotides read TGCGCCAGCAGCAAGGACTCCGGAACAGATACGCAGTATTTT. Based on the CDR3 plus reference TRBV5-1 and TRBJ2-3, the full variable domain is KAGVTQTPRYLIKTRGQQVTLSCSPISGHRSVSWYQQTPGQGLQFLFEYFSETQRNKGNFPGRFSGRQFSNSRSEMNVSTLELGDSALYLCASSKDSGTDTQYFGPGTRLTVL.

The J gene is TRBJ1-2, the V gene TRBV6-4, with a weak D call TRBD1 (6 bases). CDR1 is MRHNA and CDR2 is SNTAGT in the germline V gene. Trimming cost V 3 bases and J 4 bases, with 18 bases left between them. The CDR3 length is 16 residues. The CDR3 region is CASSETWARGTYGYTF. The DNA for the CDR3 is TGTGCCAGCAGTGAAACGTGGGCCAGGGGTACCTATGGCTACACCTTC.

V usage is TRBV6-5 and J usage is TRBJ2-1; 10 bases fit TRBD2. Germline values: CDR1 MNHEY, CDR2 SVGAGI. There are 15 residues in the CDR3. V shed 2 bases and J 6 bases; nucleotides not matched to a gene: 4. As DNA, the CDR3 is TGTGCCAGCAGTTACGTAACTAGCGGGACCAATGAGCAGTTCTTC. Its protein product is CASSYVTSGTNEQFF.